This T cell receptor (beta chain) was observed in a study of Graves' ophthalmopathy and Graves' hyperthyroidism. This clonotype occurred many times. Its antigen remains unidentified. The study, taken as a whole, reports: Most expanded clonotypes in thyroid above 0.001 frequency also showed up in blood.

RNA transcripts were the template, and TCR beta CDR3 regions were amplified from them. An opening RT-PCR round employed HTBI primers and preceded a second-round multiplex PCR. TCRdb analysed the multiplex PCR reads with MiXCR anew, one entry per CDR3 protein. Of about 16,000 distinct CDR3 sequences listed, roughly 46% are singletons. V was clipped by 4 bases and J by 5 bases, with 15 bases between them. This CDR3 comprises 14 residues. In germline, CDR1 is MNHNS, CDR2 SASEGT. This receptor was taken from a middle-aged woman with stable Graves' hyperthyroidism. The sequenced sample was peripheral blood. This chain connects TRBV6-1 to TRBJ2-7; maybe TRBD2 (6 bases). DNA for the CDR3: TGTGCCAGCAGTGCATACGGGACTTTGAACGAGCAGTACTTC. Its protein product is CASSAYGTLNEQYF.